Given below is one TCR beta chain in context. Its specific antigen is unknown. Qualities for individual bases were not recorded, and no much larger clone is one base off. In total, roughly 670 healthy bone marrow donors made up the cohort. At the time of sampling, every cohort member was nominally healthy, though immune exposures that went unrecorded were likely present. The donor was CMV seronegative and belonged to the group of several hundred seronegative cohort members. Each donor provided a peripheral blood sample, and peripheral blood mononuclear cells were used for TCR beta sequencing. The Qiagen DNeasy Blood Extraction Kit was used to extract genomic DNA from the blood cell samples. The library relied on the immunoSEQ multiplex PCR assay. For the multiplex PCR, a mixture combining 60 forward primers for TCR Vbeta segments and 13 reverse primers for TCR Jbeta segments was used. The CDR3 region of rearranged TCR beta genes was amplified from genomic DNA by a multiplex PCR assay. On the Illumina HiSeq System, the amplified TCR beta libraries were sequenced as 87-base-pair reads. Turning to the authors' computational methods: Across the 670 or so repertoires, a later analysis counted some 80 million unique TCR beta chains, roughly 11 million of which were shared by at least two donors. Raw reads were error-corrected and collapsed into unique sequences with a nearest-neighbor algorithm that merged closely related sequences to remove PCR and sequencing errors. Alignment of CDR3 sequences to IMGT reference sequences was used to assign V, D and J gene segments. For a sequence to be retained, a match of at least six nucleotides was required to both a V gene segment and a J gene segment. A rearrangement was called productive if the CDR3 had no stop codons and remained in frame with V and J, and every other rearrangement was called non-productive. CDR3 was defined by IMGT convention, running from the second conserved V-encoded cysteine to the conserved J-encoded phenylalanine. In an earlier analysis of approximately 500 of the donors, sequences lacking an unambiguous match to a single V gene segment were excluded. In an earlier analysis of around 590 of the donors, a V segment was called functional when productive rearrangements were above 56.7%, and segregating when the standard deviation between donors exceeded 5%. A statistical classification framework was developed to diagnose cytomegalovirus status using the catalog of TCR beta chain sequences. V and J gene assignment, in a later analysis, came from comparing TCR nucleotide sequences with IMGT/GENE-DB human TR gene sequences. A later analysis assigned CDR3 sequences and most-parsimonious VDJ recombination scenarios with the TCRdist pipeline. In a later analysis, each TCR beta chain was defined by its CDR3 amino acid sequence together with its V-gene family, and reads without a unique V-gene family were excluded. To address suspected cross-contamination and a sequencing artifact, a later analysis removed approximately 590 highly shared, low-generation-probability nucleotide sequences. A later analysis calculated a clonal expansion index for each public chain from normalized within-repertoire ranks of inferred template counts. In a later analysis, generation probabilities were computed using a VDJ recombination model fitted to out-of-frame rearrangements, and the results were checked against IGoR. A later analysis scored TCR-TCR, TCR-HLA and TCR-CMV co-occurrence with hypergeometric tests, applying a repertoire-size bias correction to TCR pairs. A later analysis estimated false discovery rates by permuting HLA or CMV assignments 20 times. In a later analysis, co-occurring TCRs were grouped using DBSCAN, and TCRdist sequence similarity was added for clustering within HLA-allele-positive subsets. Repertoires with fewer than 30,000 or more than 120,000 public chains, plus five repertoires with anomalous nucleotide sharing, were excluded from co-occurrence clustering. This immuneACCESS table, as held by TCRdb, lists in-frame sequences with V and J called but not all clones. Of the missing ones, under half trace to an unresolved V gene in checked studies; the others have no known cause. V, J and clone size are those of that table, while D and trimming were read from the DNA. This sample is represented by approximately 130,000 clones; roughly 83% of them were singletons. The top ten clones comprise 1% to 1.5% of the sample.

This record belongs to a study of cytomegalovirus exposure and HLA in healthy donors (dated by TCRdb to the late 2010s). Notes on the research overall: An earlier analysis of under 600 of the donors reported more than 250 Gb of sequence data and more than 90 million unique TCR beta sequences from about 180 million T cells. An early release covering roughly 640 HLA-typed donors comprised about 290 gigabases of sequencing data and around 80 million unique TCR sequences. Among the roughly 390 genotyped donors, about 83% belonged to the genetic ancestry cluster associated with self-reported Caucasian donors. The aim of the study was to test whether cataloging public T cell receptors could identify signatures of past pathogen exposure. Using immunosequencing, the study profiled T cell repertoires from around 670 subjects and related those repertoires to cytomegalovirus serostatus. In addition to the first cohort of several hundred subjects, a separate validation cohort of 120 different subjects was used. The study combined high-throughput TCR immunosequencing, statistical association of individual TCRs with disease status, and machine learning to predict cytomegalovirus infection status. To study patterns of TCR occurrence, a later analysis re-analyzed previously published TCR beta repertoires from 500 to 850 donors and added high-resolution HLA genotyping. Rather than using new phenotypic data, the later analysis identified candidate immune exposures from TCR beta sequences and from how often those sequences occurred across donors. In an earlier analysis of a few hundred of the donors, high-throughput TCR beta sequencing was used to judge whether each TCR beta V gene segment behaved as functional or pseudogenic. Donor age, sex, ethnicity and CMV serostatus were compiled together with the repertoire data. A later genetic analysis used genome-wide SNP genotypes for about 60% of the roughly 670 donors, treating that subset as a discovery cohort. Every repertoire in the discovery cohort had been generated on one and the same sequencing platform. Class I and class II HLA loci were covered by the typing at four-digit resolution. Typing coverage varied by locus: about 620-630 donors for A, B, C, DRB1 and DQB1; around 560 for DQA1; nearly 610 for DPA1; 450 to 480 for DPB1. Because of strong linkage in the cohort, roughly five DR-DQ haplotypes were treated as single units for association and clustering. On average, roughly 240,000 unique TCR beta nucleotide sequences were sequenced per donor among several hundred genotyped donors of the cohort, with roughly a sixth of those sequences being non-productive. The study at large found these results: The presence/absence analyses assumed that sequencing depth was roughly uniform across donors, and that assumption may not be true. A further reported finding was that TCR beta sequences accurately predicted the HLA-A and HLA-B alleles for most subjects in the first cohort. About 17 rarely observed V segments, including chromosome 9 orphons, were excluded from the earlier analysis of approximately 500 of the donors because counts were too low. In an earlier analysis of more than 450 of the donors, most TCR beta V segments were observed in productive rearrangements about 90% or about 30% of the time, broadly matching IMGT annotations. A later genetic analysis associated a missense DCLRE1C variant with V-gene and J-gene trimming of TCR beta chains, and an independent cohort replicated the association. Correlated functional status among segregating V segments might reflect linkage disequilibrium, but an unknown experimental factor could not be ruled out. When HLA alleles, especially DR and DQ, strongly co-occurred, attributing TCR associations to individual alleles was difficult. In a later analysis, more than 15,000 TCR beta sequences were associated with specific HLA alleles at a false discovery rate of 0.05. Because some donors lacked HLA typing at each locus, the association tests relied only on the typed subset. The 87-base-pair reads could not distinguish some IMGT-functional V segments, including TRBV6-2 and TRBV6-3, so those segments were excluded. It was suggested by the authors that the approach could potentially be generalized to other disease states and immunological phenotypes. In a later analysis, most CMV-associated TCR beta chains were found to appear HLA-restricted, with HLA associations seemingly driven largely by CMV exposure. A few of the identified cytomegalovirus-associated TCR beta chains were confirmed in vitro to be specific for cytomegalovirus antigens. Across donors, most TCR sequences were observed very rarely, whereas some public TCRs were present in many individuals. A later analysis reported that several top co-occurrence clusters appeared linked to parvovirus B19, influenza, CMV and Epstein-Barr virus. In the study, some 160 TCR beta chains were listed as associated with cytomegalovirus. The only immune exposure information available for the cohort was CMV serostatus. According to a later genetic analysis, donors in an Asian-associated ancestry cluster had fewer N-insertions in productive TCRs than the roughly 700-donor mean. A cluster of highly shared sequence variants was judged likely to be a technical artifact of the sequencing pipeline. Cytomegalovirus status was reported to be diagnosed by the classifier with high specificity and sensitivity in both the original and validation cohorts. A later analysis found that TCR association rates varied across HLA loci, with DRB1 alleles showing the most associated TCRs and HLA-C alleles the fewest. Only TCR beta chains were sequenced in this cohort, and the absence of alpha or paired-chain data limited detectable features. In a later analysis, HLA-associated TCR beta chains showed more clonal expansion and lower generation probabilities than non-associated chains that were equally common.

From a lookup of the germline V gene, CDR1 and CDR2 are MGHDK and SYGVNS. Trimming leaves V shorter by 1 base and J shorter by 0 bases, with the junction holding 7 bases beyond the gene matches. The CDR3 runs 17 residues from the cysteine to the phenylalanine. CDR3 DNA only is kept here, 51 bases in frame from base 1. The rearrangement combines TRBV25-1 with TRBJ2-5, and 8 bases in between align with TRBD2. Sequenced material: PBMCs. The TCR was taken from a girl aged 2 to 9 in good health and CMV-seronegative. The CDR3 region reads CASSEFYERGHQETQYF. The nucleotides read TGTGCCAGCAGTGAATTTTACGAGCGGGGGCACCAAGAGACCCAGTACTTC.